The 12 T cell receptor beta chains below all came from one sample that was sequenced in a study of shared clonotypes between healthy human individuals. TCRdb keeps only in-frame clones here, not all; method: immunoSEQ multiplex PCR. The table has some 600,000 clones, roughly 95% seen once. Only CD45RO-negative cells positively selected for CCR7 counted as naive CD8 cells, so terminally differentiated effector memory CD45RA+ cells were excluded. Material for sequencing was naive CD8+ T cells sorted from blood. The receptors come from a woman in her 30s in good health.

V usage is TRBV19 and J usage is TRBJ2-7, with 9 bases matching TRBD1. This CDR3 is 16 amino acids long. Germline trimming cut 3 bases from V and 3 bases from J; bases unmatched to any gene: 9. CDR1 is LNHDA and CDR2 is SQIVND in the germline V gene (reference sequence). As DNA, the CDR3 is TGTGCCAGTAGTATTTTGGTGGGGACAGGGAACTACGAGCAGTACTTC. Its protein is CASSILVGTGNYEQYF.

The CDR3 spells CASIFGEREGLNEQFF. The DNA for the CDR3 is TGTGCCAGCATCTTTGGGGAGCGGGAGGGCCTAAATGAGCAGTTCTTC. This chain links TRBV2 with TRBJ2-1; 10 nucleotides match TRBD2. Germline assignment: CDR1 SNHLY and CDR2 FYNNEI. J was trimmed by 7 bases and V by 7 bases; bases with no gene match: 13. This CDR3 has 16 residues.

The V call is TRBV7-8, the J call TRBJ2-1, with D possibly matching TRBD2 (5 bases). V dropped 1 base and J dropped 14 bases, with 15 bases sitting between them. CDR1 is SGHVS, CDR2 FQNEAQ, per germline. This CDR3 contains 13 residues. DNA for the CDR3: TGTGCCAGCAGCTTAGTATCCGGCGGGTGGGAGTTCTTC. It codes for CASSLVSGGWEFF.

The chain has TRBV4-1 and TRBJ2-5, with TRBD1 identical over 7 bases. V dropped 3 bases and J dropped 5; count of bases not matched to a gene: 12. CDR3 size: 16 residues. In germline, CDR1 is MGHRA, CDR2 YSYEKL. The CDR3 sequence: CASSHRTTGVWETQYF. DNA for the CDR3: TGCGCCAGCAGCCACCGGACCACAGGGGTTTGGGAGACCCAGTACTTC.

The table lists this clone with a count of one. The rearrangement links TRBV19 to TRBJ2-7; D not resolved. V lost 5 bases and J 3 bases, leaving 11 bases between the germline ends. Germline V CDR1 and CDR2: LNHDA, SQIVND (reference sequence). This CDR3 is 13 amino acids long. CDR3 protein: CASSGGSYYEQYF. The DNA of the CDR3 is TGTGCCAGTAGTGGCGGCAGCTACTACGAGCAGTACTTC.

V and J are TRBV25-1 and TRBJ1-1, with D possibly being TRBD1 (6 bases). In germline, CDR1 is MGHDK, CDR2 SYGVNS. The V end lost 3 bases, the J end lost 3 bases, and 17 bases lay between the germline ends. The CDR3 loop spans 16 amino acids. CDR3 bases: TGTGCCAGCAGTGAGGCCGGGACAAAAAAATACACTGAAGCTTTCTTT. Residues: CASSEAGTKKYTEAFF.

V usage is TRBV27 and J usage is TRBJ2-7; D tentatively fits TRBD1 or TRBD2 (5 bases each). Germline V lookup: CDR1 MNHEY, CDR2 SMNVEV (reference sequence). Trimming took 5 bases from V and 10 from J, leaving 12 bases between them. This CDR3 comprises 11 residues. CDR3 DNA sequence: TGTGCCAGCAGTGCAGGGACCCTTCAGTACTTC. Translation: CASSAGTLQYF.

The chain links TRBV5-5 to TRBJ2-7; the D is unclear. V was pared by 0 bases and J by 2 bases, with 6 bases between. The CDR3 runs to 13 residues. The V gene's germline CDR1 is SGHKS and CDR2 YYEKEE (reference sequence). CDR3 region: CASSLDRAYEQYF. DNA for the CDR3: TGTGCCAGCAGCTTGGACCGGGCCTACGAGCAGTACTTC.

The rearrangement uses TRBV6-6 and TRBJ1-1, with 7 positions matching TRBD1. V lost 6 bases and J lost 5; bases outside the gene matches: 9. The germline gives CDR1 MNHNY, CDR2 SVGAGI (reference sequence). The CDR3 consists of 14 residues. CDR3 loop: CASSVDRAGTEAFF. CDR3 in DNA: TGTGCCAGCAGCGTCGACAGGGCGGGAACTGAAGCTTTCTTT.

The chain joins TRBV28 to TRBJ2-2; no reliable D call. V was cut by 7 bases and J by 1 base, with 7 bases left in between. The germline V gene has CDR1 MDHEN and CDR2 SYDVKM. The CDR3 is made up of 13 amino acids. CDR3 nucleotides: TGTGCCAGCAACCTGGTGAACACCGGGGAGCTGTTTTTT. This sequence encodes CASNLVNTGELFF. Full variable domain (missing parts from reference TRBV28 and TRBJ2-2): DVKVTQSSRYLVKRTGEKVFLECVQDMDHENMFWYRQDPGLGLRLIYFSYDVKMKEKGDIPEGYSVSREKKERFSLILESASTNQTSMYLCASNLVNTGELFFGEGSRLTVL.

The rearrangement links TRBV5-5 to TRBJ1-2; 7 nucleotides align to TRBD1. Germline lookup yields CDR1 SGHKS and CDR2 YYEKEE (reference sequence). This CDR3 spans 16 amino acids. The V segment lost 0 bases and the J segment 0 bases; nucleotides outside the gene matches: 5. Here the CDR3 DNA reads TGTGCCAGCAGCTTGGCCGACAGGGTAGCTAACTATGGCTACACCTTC. Protein: CASSLADRVANYGYTF.

This chain connects TRBV30 to TRBJ1-1; D is ambiguous. V lost 2 bases and J 1 base, leaving 8 bases between the germline ends. The germline gives CDR1 GTSNPN, CDR2 SVGIG (reference sequence). The CDR3 is made up of 13 amino acids. In nucleotides, the CDR3 is TGTGCCTGGAGTACGGCGTGGAACACTGAAGCTTTCTTT. As protein: CAWSTAWNTEAFF.